This T cell receptor beta chain comes out of a study of OX40 agonist ivuxolimab in advanced cancers. Whole-study results and caveats: Patients who responded partially at 0.1-3.0 mg/kg showed clonal expansion ranking among the lowest.

Comments on this clone: Its antigen is not identified.

This table comes from immunoSEQ multiplex PCR, and its TCRdb copy is limited to in-frame clones, with some not included. This table holds over 30,000 clones, approximately 86% found once. V lost 2 bases to trimming and J lost 12 bases, with 11 bases between them. The CDR3 is made up of 12 amino acids. Germline CDR1 and CDR2: MNHEY and SMNVEV (reference sequence). This clonotype originated in an adult with an advanced solid tumor such as melanoma, head and neck, liver or kidney cancer. Sequencing used CD4+ or CD8+ T cells sorted from blood, obtained in a trial of the OX40 agonist ivuxolimab. V is TRBV27 and J is TRBJ2-1; D remains ambiguous. The CDR3 region is CASSLRATLQFF. The CDR3 DNA follows: TGTGCCAGCAGTTTACGGGCAACTCTGCAGTTCTTC.